This TCR beta chain was retrieved from a study of shared clonotypes between healthy human individuals. TCRdb keeps only in-frame clones here, not all; method: immunoSEQ multiplex PCR. The sample shows fewer than 800,000 clones, roughly nine tenths of them seen only once. This clone was recorded once. Antigen unknown. There are 15 residues in the CDR3. Trimming shortened V by 4 bases and J by 0 bases, and 10 bases separated the two germline ends. The germline V gene encodes CDR1 LGHNA and CDR2 YSLEER. Overall study results and limits: Naive subsets tended to show greater estimated richness than memory subsets.

Naive CD8 cells lacked CD45RO and underwent positive selection for CCR7, leaving out terminally differentiated effector memory CD45RA+ cells. Material: naive CD8+ T cells sorted from blood. The chain uses TRBV4-3 and TRBJ2-1; unclear D gene. This receptor was identified in a man aged 25-40 years in good health. The CDR3 here is CASSRWLGSYNEQFF. As DNA, the CDR3 is TGCGCCAGCAGCCGCTGGCTAGGCTCCTACAATGAGCAGTTCTTC.